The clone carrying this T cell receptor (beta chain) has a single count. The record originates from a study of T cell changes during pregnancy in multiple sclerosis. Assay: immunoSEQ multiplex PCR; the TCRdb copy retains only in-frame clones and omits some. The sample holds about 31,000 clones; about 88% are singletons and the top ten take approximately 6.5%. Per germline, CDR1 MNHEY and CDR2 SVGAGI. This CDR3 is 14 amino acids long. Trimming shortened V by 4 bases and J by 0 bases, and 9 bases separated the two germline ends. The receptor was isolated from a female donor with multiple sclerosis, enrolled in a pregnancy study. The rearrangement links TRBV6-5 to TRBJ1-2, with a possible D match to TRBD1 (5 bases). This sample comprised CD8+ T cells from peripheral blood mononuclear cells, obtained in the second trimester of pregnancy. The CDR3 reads CASSSGRANYGYTF. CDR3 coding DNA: TGTGCCAGCAGTTCCGGCAGGGCTAACTATGGCTACACCTTC.